The rows below give T cell receptor beta chains drawn from one sample of a study of regulatory dendritic cells for organ transplantation. These receptors are not linked to any known antigen. Sequencing was performed with immunoSEQ multiplex PCR; in TCRdb, only in-frame clones are kept and a portion is missing. The sample shows more than 10,000 clones, roughly three quarters of them seen only once. The specimen sequenced was naive CD8+ T cells from blood cultured with regulatory dendritic cells. All receptors derive from a human donor in good health. Both conserved end residues are part of each CDR3. D genes are given only for firm matches. Only part of the rows carry a size: once, few, many, or a class if the clone is expanded.

d_call	v_call	j_call	clone_size	cdr3_length	cdr3_nt	cdr3_aa
TRBD1	TRBV5-5	TRBJ2-2	NA	15	TGTGCCAGCAGCAACCGGGACAGGGGGACCGGGGAGCTGTTTTTT	CASSNRDRGTGELFF
TRBD1	TRBV7-9	TRBJ1-4	NA	18	TGTGCCAGCAGCCAAAGAGGGCTCTACGGGACAGCAAATGAAAAACTGTTTTTT	CASSQRGLYGTANEKLFF
NA	TRBV11-2	TRBJ2-7	NA	15	TGTGCCAGCAGCCCAGGCCTGGGAGTAGGATACGAGCAGTACTTC	CASSPGLGVGYEQYF
NA	TRBV27	TRBJ2-7	once	13	TGTGCCAGCAGTTGGGGGGAGTCCTACGAGCAGTACTTC	CASSWGESYEQYF
NA	TRBV25-1	TRBJ2-7	NA	11	TGTGCCAGCAGTGACCGCTACGAGCAGTACTTC	CASSDRYEQYF
NA	TRBV2	TRBJ1-6	NA	14	TGTGCCAGCCGGGCGGGAGTCGGGAGTTCACCCCTCCACTTT	CASRAGVGSSPLHF
TRBD1	TRBV4-3	TRBJ2-2	once	14	TGCGCCAGCAGCCTCGATCAGGGGGCCGGGGAGCTGTTTTTT	CASSLDQGAGELFF
TRBD1	TRBV5-1	TRBJ1-5	NA	15	TGCGCCAGCAGCCCCCGGACAGGGCCAAGTCAGCCCCAGCATTTT	CASSPRTGPSQPQHF
NA	TRBV5-1	TRBJ2-7	NA	17	TGCGCCAGCAGCTTGACAGGTAGGAATCCGAACTCCTACGAGCAGTACTTC	CASSLTGRNPNSYEQYF
NA	TRBV7-6	TRBJ2-7	NA	13	TGTGCCAGCAGCTTAGGTGAGACCTACGAGCAGTACTTC	CASSLGETYEQYF
NA	TRBV6-1	TRBJ2-7	NA	13	TGTGCCAGCAGATCCCGTAACTCCTACGAGCAGTACTTC	CASRSRNSYEQYF
TRBD1	TRBV29-1	TRBJ1-5	NA	13	TGCAGCGTGGGGGGACAGGGGAACCAGCCCCAGCATTTT	CSVGGQGNQPQHF
NA	TRBV27	TRBJ2-7	once	13	TGTGCCAGCAGTTTAGGGGGGATTAGCGAGCAGTACTTC	CASSLGGISEQYF
TRBD2	TRBV6-1	TRBJ2-7	NA	17	TGTGCCAGCAGTGAAGTAAATGGAGCGGGAGACTTCTACGAGCAGTACTTC	CASSEVNGAGDFYEQYF
TRBD1	TRBV5-6	TRBJ2-7	NA	13	TGTGCCAGCAGCCTTACAGGGGCCTACGAGCAGTACTTC	CASSLTGAYEQYF
TRBD2	TRBV9	TRBJ2-5	once	15	TGTGCCAGCAGTGCGGGGGGTGCGTACCAAGAGACCCAGTACTTC	CASSAGGAYQETQYF